A single T cell receptor beta chain is shown here with its context. Its antigen is not known. Libraries were prepared by immunoSEQ multiplex PCR; TCRdb keeps only in-frame clonotypes and omits some of them. The sample holds under 90,000 clones, more than 85% seen once. The data derive from a study of Tregs in tolerant kidney transplant recipients. Mixed chimerism was transient after nonmyeloablative marrow transplants from related graft donors. Thawed PBMCs were FACS-sorted into unstimulated CD4+CD25+CD127- regulatory T cells, CD4+CD25- non-regulatory cells, CD4 and CD8 cells. In germline, CDR1 is KGHSH, CDR2 LQKENI. The ends were cut back, 3 bases at V and 2 bases at J, with 11 bases in the middle. This CDR3 has 14 residues. Regarding the study as a whole: Few patients were studied, so findings need validation in larger groups. Biological reproducibility was not directly addressed, but technical replication error appeared minimal. Tregs expanded with activated donor B cells seemed most donor-specific.

Source: CD4+ T cells from blood (PBMCs), taken 24 months after the transplant. The TCR sequence derives from a human patient who received a combined kidney and bone marrow transplant. Some T cells here may be from the graft donor. The chain employs TRBV18 and TRBJ2-7, with a weak D call TRBD2 (5 bases). The CDR3 DNA follows: TGTGCCAGCTCACCGCGTGGAGGAACCTACGAGCAGTACTTC. This translates into CASSPRGGTYEQYF.